This TCR beta chain was identified during a study of T cell repertoires in cytomegalovirus infection. Study-wide background: The study used recently identified HLA-C-restricted and well-studied HLA-B-restricted CMV epitopes.

With regard to this clonotype: What it binds is unknown.

TCRdb fed the reads into MiXCR, producing one record per CDR3 protein. The repertoire holds roughly 68,000 distinct CDR3 sequences, around 20% seen once, with around 72% in the top ten. The specimen was CD8+ T cells from cultured PBMCs, collected from culture after CMV antigen stimulation. The origin of this receptor is a human donor in good health (CMV status not recorded). Some clones in this sample may be carry-over from other donors' samples.

The CDR3 region has the DNA TGTGCCAGCAAGCTCGGTCTGGGGAGACTGAACACTGAAGCTTTCTTT. Amino acid sequence: CASKLGLGRLNTEAFF. The genes are TRBV6-2 or TRBV6-3 and TRBJ1-1; D unresolved. From germline, CDR1 is MNHEY and CDR2 SVGEGT. This CDR3 comprises 16 residues. Deletions cut 7 bases from V and 0 bases from J, with 18 bases between.